This T cell receptor (beta chain) came from a study of blood T cell repertoires in COVID-19. Study context: In each case, the material was cDNA or gDNA derived from T cells, B-cell-depleted T cells, or PBMCs.

Per the original methods: From reference gene primer amplification, estimates of nucleated cell counts were derived. The data were produced by immunoSEQ multiplex PCR, yet TCRdb's version contains in-frame clones alone and is incomplete. That table furnishes V, J and clone size, whereas the DNA furnished D and trimming. The sample has about 38,000 clones; around 86% are singletons. The sequencing input was peripheral blood. This TCR came from a man aged 50 or older with active or convalescent COVID-19.

This CDR3 reads CASSSVEGGNQPQHF. The CDR3 DNA reads TGTGCCAGCAGCTCGGTGGAAGGAGGGAATCAGCCCCAGCATTTT. The chain combines TRBV7-9 with TRBJ1-5; no clear D gene. Germline V gives CDR1 SEHNR, CDR2 FQNEAQ (reference sequence). This CDR3 contains 15 residues. V dropped 4 bases and J dropped 4 bases, with 14 bases sitting between them.